Listed below are T cell receptor beta chains from one sample, sequenced in a study of human T cells and chemical hapten exposure. One entry per CDR3 protein, called by TCRdb with MiXCR from the RACE reads. Of some 89,000 distinct CDR3 sequences listed, roughly 27% are singletons. The input for sequencing was whole blood, taken in connection with sensitization to the hapten diphenylcyclopropenone (DPC). The source of these receptors is a man in his forties with alopecia areata. Some clones in this sample may be carry-over from other donors' samples. Both conserved end residues are trimmed from each CDR3.

V,CDR3
TRBV20-1,SALGQGVYEQY
TRBV5-1,ASSLDCTDTQY
TRBV20-1,SARDMGRRASTDTQY
TRBV20-1,SAQMPGRSSYNSPLH
TRBV29-1,SVGLAGAVGELF
TRBV20-1,SARDPLARRVEQF
TRBV20-1,SAPPLAGSYNEQF
TRBV7-2,ASSFVGTRGAKNIQY
TRBV15,ATSSSGRGETQY
TRBV3-2,ASSLPPARPPGNTIY
TRBV2,ASRETSGSPGELF
TRBV20-1,SARLQRPYQPQH
TRBV6-1,ASSDPIRDYGGDTQY
TRBV9,ASSPTGLSSYEQY
TRBV20-1,SARDRLTYEQY
TRBV28,ASSTNPRLAETYEQY
TRBV20-1,SARAGQGGQPQH
TRBV7-2,ASSRASASMETQY
TRBV15,ATSGGVAGGTGELF
TRBV6-2/TRBV6-3,ASSRLAGGAEQF
TRBV6-6,ASSNRGGEYEQY
TRBV24-1,ATSSGTGNSPLH
TRBV7-2,ASSLAWSTDTQY
TRBV3-1,ASSRQSTDTQY
TRBV7-2,ASSYPPGLAGGGDTDTQY
TRBV19,AARGGGLRNEQF
TRBV5-1,ASSPVAGAIYNEQF
TRBV27,ASRGRQATGGYT
TRBV20-1,SAWRDYYNEQF
TRBV5-1,ASSPSIPSGSRYEQY
TRBV20-1,SAPPHTNTQY
TRBV12-3/TRBV12-4,ASRLSGTYEQY